These 17 T cell receptor beta chains were sequenced from one sample in a study of CD8 T cells in ankylosing spondylitis. Using its own MiXCR run on the 5' RACE reads, TCRdb lists one record per CDR3 protein. The sample comprises roughly 38,000 distinct CDR3 sequences, approximately 3% of which are singletons, and 2.8% rests with the top ten. The sample comprised blood, either unsorted or a sorted T cell fraction (not recorded which). These TCRs come from a male donor with ankylosing spondylitis or in good health (not recorded which).

This clonotype was observed many times. The V gene is TRBV9, the J gene TRBJ1-2; 7 positions agree with TRBD1. With 0 bases clipped from V and 0 bases from J, the junction kept 11 bases outside the gene matches. From germline, CDR1 is SGDLS and CDR2 YYNGEE. The CDR3 has 18 residues. CDR3 residues: CASSVDVRGWEANYGYTF. The CDR3 DNA is TGTGCCAGCAGCGTAGACGTCAGGGGGTGGGAGGCTAACTATGGCTACACCTTC.

This clonotype was seen at least ten times. The V and J genes are TRBV21-1 and TRBJ1-5; whether TRBD1, the table's D call, matches the DNA was not checked. TRBV21-1 is designated a pseudogene. The CDR3 totals 20 residues. CDR3 nucleotide sequence: TGTGCCAGCAGCAAAATACCCCGGGACAGGGCCTTCTATAGCAATCAGCCCCAGCATTTT. As protein: CASSKIPRDRAFYSNQPQHF.

There are many counts of this clonotype. The genes are TRBV9 and TRBJ1-1, with TRBD1 as a possible D gene (6 bases). Between the trimmed V and J ends, which lost 4 bases and 0 bases, there was a span of 19 bases. The CDR3 sequence is 17 residues long. Per germline, CDR1 SGDLS and CDR2 YYNGEE. CDR3 DNA: TGTGCCAGCAGCAAACAGGGTTCGAGGGTAGTGAACACTGAAGCTTTCTTT. It yields the protein CASSKQGSRVVNTEAFF.

This clonotype was recorded many times. The V and J genes are TRBV9 and TRBJ1-2, with no clear D. The CDR3 has 14 amino acids. The germline CDR1 and CDR2 sequences are SGDLS and YYNGEE. Trimming took 0 bases from V and 5 from J, leaving 11 bases between them. This chain's CDR3 is CASSVESAGYGYTF. The CDR3 DNA reads TGTGCCAGCAGCGTAGAGTCAGCGGGTTATGGCTACACCTTC.

This clonotype was detected many times. This sequence joins TRBV9 and TRBJ2-1; a weak D match, TRBD2 (7 bases). The CDR3 sequence is 14 residues long. V was clipped by 0 bases and J by 9 bases, with 13 bases between them. Germline CDR1 SGDLS, CDR2 YYNGEE. The chain's CDR3 is CASSVGGGATEQFF. The CDR3 DNA reads as TGTGCCAGCAGCGTAGGGGGGGGGGCCACTGAGCAGTTCTTC.

In its sample, this clonotype was seen many times. The chain employs TRBV9 and TRBJ2-3; possibly TRBD2 for D (5 bases). The ends were cut back, 3 bases at V and 0 bases at J, with 8 bases in the middle. CDR1 is SGDLS and CDR2 is YYNGEE in the germline V gene. CDR3 length: 14 amino acids. Here the CDR3 reads CASSGRLSTDTQYF. The DNA of the CDR3 is TGTGCCAGCAGCGGACGACTAAGCACAGATACGCAGTATTTT.

This clonotype appeared many times. The chain combines TRBV9 with TRBJ2-5; TRBD1 matches 7 bases. This CDR3 contains 14 residues. Germline lookup yields CDR1 SGDLS and CDR2 YYNGEE. V gave up 4 bases and J gave up 1 base; unmatched junction bases: 4. CDR3 DNA: TGTGCCAGCAGCCCGGGGACAGCCCAAGAGACCCAGTACTTC. This encodes CASSPGTAQETQYF.

This clonotype was seen ten or more times. V gene TRBV9 combines with J gene TRBJ1-3; 7 bases agree with TRBD1. The CDR3 consists of 14 residues. Germline V CDR1 and CDR2: SGDLS, YYNGEE. The V and J ends lost 4 bases and 4 bases, in that order; junction bases with no gene match: 5. The CDR3 sequence is CASSPKTGGNTIYF. CDR3 DNA sequence: TGTGCCAGCAGCCCCAAGACAGGGGGAAACACCATATATTTT.

This clonotype was found many times. The genes are TRBV9 and TRBJ1-3, with D maybe TRBD1 (6 bases). V gave up 0 bases and J gave up 4 bases, with 17 bases separating them. CDR3 length: 17 amino acids. Germline V gene data show CDR1 as SGDLS and CDR2 as YYNGEE. The CDR3 DNA is TGTGCCAGCAGCGTAGGTCCGGGGGCGCAGGGCGGAAACACCATATATTTT. The encoded protein is CASSVGPGAQGGNTIYF.

This clonotype was seen repeatedly, ten times or more. This chain links TRBV9 with TRBJ2-5, with TRBD2 matching over 15 bases. Looked up from germline, CDR1 is SGDLS and CDR2 is YYNGEE. CDR3 length: 17 amino acids. J gave up 0 bases and V 3 bases, and 3 bases lay outside the gene matches. CDR3 sequence: CASSGTSGGGNQETQYF. CDR3 DNA: TGTGCCAGCAGCGGGACTAGCGGGGGGGGAAACCAAGAGACCCAGTACTTC.

This clonotype is termed medium-sized. The V call is TRBV24-1, the J call TRBJ2-7, with TRBD1 identical over 7 bases. Germline trimming cut 12 bases from V and 2 bases from J; bases unmatched to any gene: 9. The CDR3 contains 13 residues. Germline V gene sequence: CDR1 KGHDR, CDR2 SFDVKD. The CDR3 region is CAGRKGQTYEQYV. DNA for the CDR3: TGTGCCGGAAGGAAGGGACAGACCTACGAGCAGTACGTC.

This clonotype was picked up many times. Here the CDR3 reads CASSPQGQNSPLHF. DNA of the CDR3: TGTGCCAGCAGCCCCCAGGGCCAGAATTCACCCCTCCACTTT. This sequence joins TRBV9 and TRBJ1-6; maybe TRBD1 (5 bases). The CDR3 spans 14 residues. CDR1 SGDLS and CDR2 YYNGEE come from the germline V gene. The ends were cut back, 4 bases at V and 7 bases at J, with 12 bases in the middle.

This clonotype was seen only a few times. The chain is built from TRBV20-1 and TRBJ2-1, with D possibly TRBD2 on 7 matching bases. Trimming removed 8 bases at V and 1 base at J, with 21 bases between. Germline CDR1 DFQATT, CDR2 SNEGSKA (reference sequence). The CDR3 is made up of 16 amino acids. The CDR3 spells CSTIWGGATSYNEQFF. In DNA, the CDR3 is TGCAGTACTATTTGGGGGGGCGCAACGTCCTACAATGAGCAGTTCTTC.

This clonotype has a count of ten or more. This chain's CDR3 is CASSVDIDTIYF. CDR3 sequence (DNA): TGTGCCAGCAGCGTAGATATCGACACCATATATTTT. This chain links TRBV9 with TRBJ1-3; no reliable D call. Between the trimmed V and J ends, which lost 0 bases and 8 bases, there was a span of 6 bases. This CDR3 spans 12 amino acids. CDR1 and CDR2 from the germline V gene are SGDLS and YYNGEE.

This clonotype is labeled medium-sized (0.01 to 0.1%). The chain recombines TRBV9 with TRBJ2-3; 13 nucleotides align to TRBD2. CDR3 size: 16 residues. Germline CDR1 is SGDLS and CDR2 is YYNGEE. Trimming cost V 2 bases and J 1 base; bases outside gene matches: 1. The CDR3 DNA is TGTGCCAGCAGCGTTGGACTAGCGGGGGGCACAGATACGCAGTATTTT. Amino acid sequence: CASSVGLAGGTDTQYF.

In its sample, this clonotype was seen many times. The V call is TRBV9, the J call TRBJ2-2, with a weak D call TRBD1 (5 bases). V dropped 5 bases and J dropped 1 base, with 9 bases sitting between them. The CDR3 sequence is 14 residues long. Germline lookup yields CDR1 SGDLS and CDR2 YYNGEE. CDR3 coding DNA: TGTGCCAGCAGACCAGGACAGAACACCGGGGAGCTGTTTTTT. Residues: CASRPGQNTGELFF.

This clonotype was recorded many times. CDR3 sequence reads: CASSTRGLARNNEQFF. CDR3 DNA sequence: TGTGCCAGCAGCACCCGCGGACTAGCGCGGAACAATGAGCAGTTCTTC. This chain uses TRBV9 with TRBJ2-1, with 9 positions matching TRBD2. The V and J ends lost 4 bases and 5 bases, in that order; junction bases with no gene match: 10. The length of the CDR3 is 16 residues. Germline CDR1 is SGDLS and CDR2 is YYNGEE.